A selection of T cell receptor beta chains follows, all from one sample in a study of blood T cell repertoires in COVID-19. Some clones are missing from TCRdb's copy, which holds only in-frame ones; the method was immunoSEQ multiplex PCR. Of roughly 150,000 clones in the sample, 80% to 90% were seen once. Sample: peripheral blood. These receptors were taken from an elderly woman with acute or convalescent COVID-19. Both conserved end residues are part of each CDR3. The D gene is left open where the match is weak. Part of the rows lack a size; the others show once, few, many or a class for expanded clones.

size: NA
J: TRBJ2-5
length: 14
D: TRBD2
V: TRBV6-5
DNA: TGTGCCAGCAGTCCCCTAGCGGGAGGGGAGACCCAGTACTTC
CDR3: CASSPLAGGETQYF

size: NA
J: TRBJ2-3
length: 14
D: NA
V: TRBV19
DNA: TGTGCCAGTAGTATTGAGGCAGCTGGAGGTACGCAGTATTTT
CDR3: CASSIEAAGGTQYF

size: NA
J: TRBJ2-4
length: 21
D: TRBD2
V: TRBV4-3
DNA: TGCGCCAGCAGCCAAGATCTTGGGCTAGCGGGGCCCTTTAGGGCCAAAAACATTCAGTACTTC
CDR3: CASSQDLGLAGPFRAKNIQYF

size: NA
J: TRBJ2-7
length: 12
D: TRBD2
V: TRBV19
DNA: TGTGCCACCAGAAGCGGGATAAACGAGCAGTACTTC
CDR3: CATRSGINEQYF

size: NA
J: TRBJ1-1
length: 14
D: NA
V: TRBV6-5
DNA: TGTGCCAGCAGCCCCCAGGGGCGAGAGACTGAAGCTTTCTTT
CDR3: CASSPQGRETEAFF

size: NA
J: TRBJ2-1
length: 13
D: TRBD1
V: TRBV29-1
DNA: TGCAGCGTTTGGACAGGGGGCAGGGATGAGCAGTTCTTC
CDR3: CSVWTGGRDEQFF

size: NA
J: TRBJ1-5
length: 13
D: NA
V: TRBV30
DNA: TGTGCCTGGAAGGCAGGGAACAATCAGCCCCAGCATTTT
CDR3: CAWKAGNNQPQHF

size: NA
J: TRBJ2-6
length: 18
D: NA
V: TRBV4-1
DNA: TGCGCCCGCAGCCATGGGGGGCGGGAGAGGGCGGGGGCCAACGTCCTGACTTTC
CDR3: CARSHGGRERAGANVLTF

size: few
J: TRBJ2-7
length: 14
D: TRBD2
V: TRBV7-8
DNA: TGTGCCAGCAGCTTTTCCGGGACTAGCGGCCCTTTGTACTTC
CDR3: CASSFSGTSGPLYF

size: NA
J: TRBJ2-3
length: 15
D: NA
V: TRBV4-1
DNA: TGCGCCAGCAGCCAAGTTCACCTAAACACAGATACGCAGTATTTT
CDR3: CASSQVHLNTDTQYF

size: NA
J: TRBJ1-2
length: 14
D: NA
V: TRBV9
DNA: TGTGCCAGCAGCGTAGAACAGGGTAACTATGGCTACACCTTC
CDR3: CASSVEQGNYGYTF

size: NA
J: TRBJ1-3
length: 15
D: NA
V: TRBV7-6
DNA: TGTGCCAGCAGCTTAGGTGTGAGCTCTGGAAACACCATATATTTT
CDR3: CASSLGVSSGNTIYF

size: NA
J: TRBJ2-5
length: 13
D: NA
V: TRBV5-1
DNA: TGCGCCAGCAGTAAGTGGCAGGGTGAGACCCAGTACTTC
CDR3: CASSKWQGETQYF

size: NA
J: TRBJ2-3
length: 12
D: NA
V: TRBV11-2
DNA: TGTGCCAGCAGCTTACTAGCAGATACGCAGTATTTT
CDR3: CASSLLADTQYF

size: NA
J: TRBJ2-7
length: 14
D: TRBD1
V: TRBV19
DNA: TGTGCCAGTAGTTCGACAGGGGCGACCTACGAGCAGTACTTC
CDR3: CASSSTGATYEQYF

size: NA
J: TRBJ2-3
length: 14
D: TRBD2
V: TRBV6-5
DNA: TGTGCCAGCAGACCTAGCGGAACCACAGATACGCAGTATTTT
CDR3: CASRPSGTTDTQYF

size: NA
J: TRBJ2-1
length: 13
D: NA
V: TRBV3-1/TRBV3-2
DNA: TGTGCCAGCAGCCAAGATCTCGTCAATGAGCAGTTCTTC
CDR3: CASSQDLVNEQFF

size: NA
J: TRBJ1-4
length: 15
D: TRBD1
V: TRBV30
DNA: TGTGCCTGGAGTGCTGGGGGGTCAGGGGGGGAAAAACTGTTTTTT
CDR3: CAWSAGGSGGEKLFF

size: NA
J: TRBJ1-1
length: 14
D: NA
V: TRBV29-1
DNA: TGCAGCGTTGATTCTAGGACAGTGTCCACTGAAGCTTTCTTT
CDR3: CSVDSRTVSTEAFF

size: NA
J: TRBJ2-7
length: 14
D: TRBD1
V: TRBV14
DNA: TGTGCCAGCAGCTTATGGACAGGGACTTACGAGCAGTACTTC
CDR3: CASSLWTGTYEQYF

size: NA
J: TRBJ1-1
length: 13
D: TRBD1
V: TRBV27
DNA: TGTGCCAGCAGACCGACAGGGTTGGGAGAAGCTTTCTTT
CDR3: CASRPTGLGEAFF

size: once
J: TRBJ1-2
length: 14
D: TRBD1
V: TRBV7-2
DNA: TGTGCCAGCAGTCAACTCAGGGGGAAATATGGCTACACCTTC
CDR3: CASSQLRGKYGYTF

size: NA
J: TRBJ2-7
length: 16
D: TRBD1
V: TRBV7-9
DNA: TGTGCCAGCAGCCTGGGGGGGACAGGGTTCCTTGATGAGCAGTACTTC
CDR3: CASSLGGTGFLDEQYF

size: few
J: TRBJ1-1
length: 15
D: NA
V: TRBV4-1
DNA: TGCGCCAGCAGCCAAGGCGGCAGGGGGAACACTGAAGCTTTCTTT
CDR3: CASSQGGRGNTEAFF

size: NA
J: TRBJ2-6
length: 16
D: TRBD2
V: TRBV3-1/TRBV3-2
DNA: TGTGCCAGCAGCCAATTGGGGGGGGCTGGGGCCAACGTCCTGACTTTC
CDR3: CASSQLGGAGANVLTF

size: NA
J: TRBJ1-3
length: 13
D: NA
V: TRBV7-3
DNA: TGTGCCAGCAGCTTAGTTCATGGAAACACCATATATTTT
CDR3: CASSLVHGNTIYF

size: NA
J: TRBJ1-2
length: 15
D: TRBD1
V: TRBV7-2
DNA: TGTGCCAGCAGCCCTTCGGCAGGGGGTATTGGTGGCTACACCTTC
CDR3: CASSPSAGGIGGYTF

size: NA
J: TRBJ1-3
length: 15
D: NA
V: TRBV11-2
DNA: TGTGCCAGCAGCTTCATCAGGGGCTCTGGAAACACCATATATTTT
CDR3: CASSFIRGSGNTIYF

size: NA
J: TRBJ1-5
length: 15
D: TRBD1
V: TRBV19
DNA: TGTGCCAGTAGTTTACTCGACAGGGCCGATCAGCCCCAGCATTTT
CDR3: CASSLLDRADQPQHF

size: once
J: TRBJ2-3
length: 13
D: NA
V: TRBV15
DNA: TGTGCCACCAGCAGACATTCCACAGATACGCAGTATTTT
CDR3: CATSRHSTDTQYF

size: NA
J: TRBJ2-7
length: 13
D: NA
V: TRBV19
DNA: TGTGCCAGTAGTAATCCAGGGACCTACGAGCAGTACTTC
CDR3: CASSNPGTYEQYF

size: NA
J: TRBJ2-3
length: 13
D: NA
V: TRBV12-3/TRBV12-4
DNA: TGTGCCAGCAGTCCTACGCACACAGATACGCAGTATTTT
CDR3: CASSPTHTDTQYF

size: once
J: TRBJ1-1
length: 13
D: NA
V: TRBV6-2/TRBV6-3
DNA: TGTGCCAGCAGTCAGACAGTTTACACTGAAGCTTTCTTT
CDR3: CASSQTVYTEAFF

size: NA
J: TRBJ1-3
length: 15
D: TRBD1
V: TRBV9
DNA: TGTGCCAGCAGCGTTGCAGGGGGATTGGGAAACACCATATATTTT
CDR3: CASSVAGGLGNTIYF

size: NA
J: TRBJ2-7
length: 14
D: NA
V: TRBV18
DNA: TGTGCCAGCTCACGAACCCAGGGGGGCTACGAGCAGTACTTC
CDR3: CASSRTQGGYEQYF

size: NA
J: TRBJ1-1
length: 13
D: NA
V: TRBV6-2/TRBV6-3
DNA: TGTGCCAGCAGTCCAGGCAGGGACACTGAAGCTTTCTTT
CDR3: CASSPGRDTEAFF

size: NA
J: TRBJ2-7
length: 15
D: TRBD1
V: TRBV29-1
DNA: TGCAGCGTTGCATTCGGGCAGGGGGTCTCCTACGAGCAGTACTTC
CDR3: CSVAFGQGVSYEQYF

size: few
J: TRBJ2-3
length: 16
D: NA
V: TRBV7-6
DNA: TGTGCCAGCAGCTTAGGAGGCACTACTAGCACAGATACGCAGTATTTT
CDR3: CASSLGGTTSTDTQYF

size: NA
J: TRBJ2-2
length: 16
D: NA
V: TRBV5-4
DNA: TGTGCCAGCAGCTTGGCCGCGGGGCTCTACACCGGGGAGCTGTTTTTT
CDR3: CASSLAAGLYTGELFF

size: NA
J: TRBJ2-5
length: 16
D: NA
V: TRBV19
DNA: TGTGCCAGTAGTACATCCCAGGGTACCGTACAAGAGACCCAGTACTTC
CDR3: CASSTSQGTVQETQYF

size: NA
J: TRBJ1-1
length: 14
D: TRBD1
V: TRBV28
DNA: TGTGCCAGCAGTTCGGGACAGGGGAACACTGAAGCTTTCTTT
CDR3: CASSSGQGNTEAFF

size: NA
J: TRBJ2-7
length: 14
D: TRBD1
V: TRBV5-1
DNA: TGCGCCAGCAGCTTACAAGACAGGGCAAGGGAGCAGTACTTC
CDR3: CASSLQDRAREQYF

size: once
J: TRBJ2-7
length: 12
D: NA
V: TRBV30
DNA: TGTGCCTGGATACAGGCTGGTCACGAGCAGTACTTC
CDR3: CAWIQAGHEQYF

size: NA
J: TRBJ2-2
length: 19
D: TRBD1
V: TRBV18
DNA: TGTGCCAGCTCACCATTAAACGTCAGACAGGGGGCGGACACCGGGGAGCTGTTTTTT
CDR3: CASSPLNVRQGADTGELFF

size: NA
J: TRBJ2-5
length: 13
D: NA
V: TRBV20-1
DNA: TGCAGTGCTAGTCCCCCTCTGCAAGAGACCCAGTACTTC
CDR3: CSASPPLQETQYF

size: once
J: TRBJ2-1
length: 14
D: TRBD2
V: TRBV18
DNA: TGTGCCAGCTCACCGGCTAGCGGGAGCAATGAGCAGTTCTTC
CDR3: CASSPASGSNEQFF

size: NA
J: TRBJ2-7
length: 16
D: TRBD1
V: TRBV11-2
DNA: TGTGCCAGCAGCCTAGACCGTGTGACAGGGGCCTACGAGCAGTACTTC
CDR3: CASSLDRVTGAYEQYF